The clone carrying this T cell receptor (beta chain) was seen more than once but under ten times. Its antigen is currently unknown. The sample comes from a study of identical twins. Study outcomes and limitations: It was cross-sectional statistical analysis, not following the same donors, that the conclusions relied on.

One entry per CDR3 protein results from TCRdb running MiXCR on the 5' RACE reads. The sample yields 550,000 to 700,000 distinct CDR3 sequences, approximately 21% seen once. The germline gives CDR1 SGHRS, CDR2 YFSETQ. This CDR3 contains 14 residues. The V end was cut by 0 bases, the J end by 2 bases, with 5 bases between. These data were also reused for a study on T cells expressing NK-cell markers. Per that study: It was sorted CD3+CD56-NKG2C+, CD3+CD56+NKG2C- and CD3+CD56+NKG2C+ T cells that provided the TCR beta repertoires. The authors restricted sorting to alpha-beta TCR T cells with an anti-gamma-delta TCR antibody in several experiments. Clones of NKG2C+ T cells that had expanded were of unclear HCMV specificity.

The chain uses TRBV5-1 and TRBJ1-4; unclear D gene. Sequences were obtained from PBMCs. This sequence was found in a woman under 30 in good health. The CDR3 DNA reads as TGCGCCAGCAGCTTGGGTGGGACTAATGAAAAACTGTTTTTT. Its translation is CASSLGGTNEKLFF. Full variable domain (outside the CDR3, taken from reference TRBV5-1 and TRBJ1-4): KAGVTQTPRYLIKTRGQQVTLSCSPISGHRSVSWYQQTPGQGLQFLFEYFSETQRNKGNFPGRFSGRQFSNSRSEMNVSTLELGDSALYLCASSLGGTNEKLFFGSGTQLSVL.